Listed below are T cell receptor beta chains from one sample, sequenced in a study of cytomegalovirus exposure and HLA in healthy donors. The table came from immunoSEQ multiplex PCR; TCRdb's copy has only in-frame clones and leaves some out. Found here are around 90,000 clones, 85% of them singletons; the top ten hold 6% to 7.5%. Source material: PBMCs. The receptors were gathered from a man aged 40-49 years in good health and CMV-seropositive. The CDR3 runs from the conserved cysteine through the conserved F or W. The order of the fields is V gene, D gene, clone size, J gene, CDR3 protein, CDR3 DNA. A D gene is named only where the DNA matches it firmly. For some rows the clone size is stated as once, few or many, or as a class when expanded; others skip it.

TRBV27,NA,NA,TRBJ2-7,CASSFKSQWSSYEQYF,TGTGCCAGCAGTTTTAAGAGTCAGTGGAGCTCCTACGAGCAGTACTTC
TRBV7-8,TRBD2,NA,TRBJ2-7,CASSSTSGSPHF,TGTGCCAGCAGCTCGACTAGCGGGAGCCCCCATTTC
TRBV7-6,NA,NA,TRBJ2-7,CASSLGAFYEQYF,TGTGCCAGCAGCTTAGGAGCTTTCTACGAGCAGTACTTC
TRBV10-3,TRBD1,NA,TRBJ1-2,CAISEGQGASGYTF,TGTGCCATCAGTGAGGGGCAGGGGGCAAGTGGCTACACCTTC
TRBV19,NA,NA,TRBJ2-7,CASSMVLASGEQYF,TGTGCCAGTAGTATGGTACTAGCTTCGGGGGAGCAGTACTTC
TRBV5-4,NA,few,TRBJ1-1,CASSLGPGRGRNTEAFF,TGTGCCAGCAGCTTGGGGCCAGGGAGGGGTAGAAACACTGAAGCTTTCTTT
TRBV5-8,NA,once,TRBJ1-1,CASRLRGNTEAFF,TGTGCCAGCAGGCTTCGAGGCAACACTGAAGCTTTCTTT
TRBV10-3,TRBD2,NA,TRBJ2-1,CAIGLAGRGEQFF,TGTGCCATCGGGCTAGCGGGAAGGGGTGAGCAGTTCTTC
TRBV19,NA,NA,TRBJ1-5,CASSPQGHRNQPQHF,TGTGCCAGTAGTCCACAGGGCCATCGCAATCAGCCCCAGCATTTT
TRBV2,TRBD2,NA,TRBJ2-5,CASSERGGPETQYF,TGTGCCAGCAGTGAACGGGGGGGCCCGGAGACCCAGTACTTC
TRBV7-3,NA,NA,TRBJ2-5,CASSLNRVQETQYF,TGTGCCAGCAGCTTAAATCGGGTTCAAGAGACCCAGTACTTC